The T cell receptor (beta chain) under discussion was sequenced for a study of blood T cells in healthy people across ages. Next came a second PCR, run for about 7 to 12 cycles, which used a sample-barcoded 5' primer along with a J-beta primer mix. MiXCR, applied by TCRdb to the 5' RACE reads, yields one record per CDR3 protein. The sample holds about 680,000 distinct CDR3 sequences, approximately 50% seen once. CDR3 length: 18 amino acids. Germline CDR1 and CDR2: SGDLS and YYNGEE. V lost 3 bases, J lost 4 bases, and 10 bases stayed unmatched. The sequencing sample was made of blood. J is TRBJ2-1 and V is TRBV9; 13 bases line up with TRBD2. The receptor comes from an older woman in good health. CDR3 residues: CASSGGLAGERRYNEQFF. The CDR3 DNA reads as TGTGCCAGCAGCGGAGGACTAGCGGGAGAGAGGCGGTACAATGAGCAGTTCTTC.